Below, 8 T cell receptor beta chains from the same sample are listed, as sequenced in a study of T-cell reconstitution after alpha-beta-depleted transplantation in children. Preparation of the TCRbeta library used unique molecular identifiers. In TCRdb, the PCR reads were re-called with MiXCR into one record per CDR3 protein. This table has hundreds of thousands of distinct CDR3 sequences, 13% appearing once. The sample here was PBMCs, taken before TCRalphabeta/CD19-depleted stem cell transplant. The source of these receptors is a girl between 2 and 10 years old with congenital amegakaryocytic thrombocytopenia, due to receive a stem cell transplant.

This clonotype was observed at least ten times. V and J are TRBV20-1 and TRBJ2-7; D tentatively fits TRBD1 or TRBD2 (5 bases each). V was shortened by 3 bases and J by 0 bases, with 15 bases between the two germline ends. The germline V gene has CDR1 DFQATT and CDR2 SNEGSKA (reference sequence). This CDR3 has 15 amino acids. CDR3 in DNA: TGCAGTGCTAGTAGAGGGGCGGCCTTCTCCTACGAGCAGTACTTC. As protein: CSASRGAAFSYEQYF.

The rearrangement uses TRBV2 and TRBJ2-7; TRBD2 might be the D (6 bases). There are 14 residues in the CDR3. The V end was cut by 10 bases, the J end by 2 bases, with 18 bases between. CDR1 is SNHLY and CDR2 is FYNNEI in the germline V gene. CDR3 sequence: CATTGGVRTYEQYF. For the CDR3, the DNA is TGTGCCACCACAGGCGGGGTGCGGACCTACGAGCAGTACTTC.

This clonotype has ten or more counts. This chain uses TRBV12-3 or TRBV12-4 with TRBJ2-1; the D gene is possibly TRBD2 (5 bases). The CDR3 is 15 amino acids. Trimming took off 3 bases at V and 8 bases at J, with 17 bases between the two ends. The DNA of the CDR3 is TGTGCCAGCAGTTTGAGGAGGCTGGAGGTGGATGAGCAGTTCTTC. This encodes CASSLRRLEVDEQFF.

The CDR3 DNA sequence: TGCAGCGTTGAGGTTGGGGGAAACACCATATATTTT. This encodes CSVEVGGNTIYF. The chain has TRBV29-1 and TRBJ1-3; D gene uncertain. The V end lost 3 bases, the J end lost 4 bases, and 7 bases lay between the germline ends. The CDR3 covers 12 residues. CDR1 and CDR2 from the germline V gene are SQVTM and ANQGSEA. The full variable domain, in which reference TRBV29-1 and TRBJ1-3 provide the parts outside the CDR3, is SAVISQKPSRDICQRGTSLTIQCQVDSQVTMMFWYRQQPGQSLTLIATANQGSEATYESGFVIDKFPISRPNLTFSTLTVSNMSPEDSSIYLCSVEVGGNTIYFGEGSWLTVV.

This chain links TRBV7-2 with TRBJ2-2; TRBD2 matches at 7 bases. The V gene end was trimmed by 5 bases and the J gene end by 4 bases; junction bases not matched to a gene: 10. The germline CDR1 and CDR2 sequences are SGHTA and FQGNSA. The CDR3 has 16 residues. The CDR3 DNA sequence: TGTGCCAGCAGCGCACGGGCGGGGGACCCCACCGGGGAGCTGTTTTTT. Translating it yields CASSARAGDPTGELFF.

This clonotype has at least ten counts. The V gene is TRBV11-1, the J gene TRBJ2-2, with D perhaps TRBD1 (7 bases). V lost 0 bases and J lost 4, with 33 bases in between. The germline gives CDR1 SGHAT, CDR2 FQDESV (reference sequence). The CDR3 has 23 amino acids. CDR3 protein: CASSLARDSKGLTSNVITGELFF. Here the CDR3 DNA reads TGTGCCAGCAGCTTAGCCCGGGACAGTAAAGGACTAACCTCTAACGTGATCACCGGGGAGCTGTTTTTT.

The sample holds many counts of this clonotype. This chain uses TRBV5-1 with TRBJ2-5, with D possibly called TRBD1 or TRBD2 (6 bases each). The germline V gene has CDR1 SGHRS and CDR2 YFSETQ. Trimming removed 3 bases from V and 5 bases from J, with 14 bases in between. The CDR3 length is 14 residues. The CDR3 DNA is TGCGCCAGCAGCTCAGGGGATGGGGGGGAGACCCAGTACTTC. The encoded protein is CASSSGDGGETQYF.

This clonotype was counted at least ten times. The chain has TRBV20-1 and TRBJ1-1, with a weak D call TRBD1 (6 bases). The CDR3 consists of 14 residues. Germline V gene sequence: CDR1 DFQATT, CDR2 SNEGSKA (reference sequence). V lost 3 bases to trimming and J lost 1 base, with 12 bases between them. The CDR3 sequence: CSARVPGQNTEAFF. CDR3 nucleotide sequence: TGCAGTGCTAGGGTTCCGGGACAGAACACTGAAGCTTTCTTT.